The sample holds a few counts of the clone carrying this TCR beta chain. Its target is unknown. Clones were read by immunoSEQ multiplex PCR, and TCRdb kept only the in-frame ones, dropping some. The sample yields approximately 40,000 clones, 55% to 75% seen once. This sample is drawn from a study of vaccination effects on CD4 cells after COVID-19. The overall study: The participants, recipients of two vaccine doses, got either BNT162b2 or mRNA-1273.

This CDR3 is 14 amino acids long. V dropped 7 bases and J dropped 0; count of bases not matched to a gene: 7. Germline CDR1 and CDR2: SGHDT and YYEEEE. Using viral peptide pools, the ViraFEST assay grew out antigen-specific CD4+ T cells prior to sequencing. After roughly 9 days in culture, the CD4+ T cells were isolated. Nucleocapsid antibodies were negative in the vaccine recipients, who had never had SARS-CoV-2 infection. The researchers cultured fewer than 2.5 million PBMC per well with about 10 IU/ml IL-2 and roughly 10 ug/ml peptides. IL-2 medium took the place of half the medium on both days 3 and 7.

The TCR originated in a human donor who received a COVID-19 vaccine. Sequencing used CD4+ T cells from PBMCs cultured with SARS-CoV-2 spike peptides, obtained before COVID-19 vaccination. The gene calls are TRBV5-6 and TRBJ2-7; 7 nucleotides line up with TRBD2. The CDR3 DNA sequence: TGTGCCAGCGGCCGGGACTACAGCTCCTACGAGCAGTACTTC. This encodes CASGRDYSSYEQYF.